These 28 T cell receptor beta chains were all obtained from the same sample, sequenced in a study of T cells in localized non-small cell lung cancer. Libraries were prepared by immunoSEQ multiplex PCR; TCRdb keeps only in-frame clonotypes and omits some of them. The sample carries several thousand clones, roughly half recorded once. The starting material was lymph node tissue, obtained before any cancer treatment. These receptors all come from a male donor older than 55 with stage I squamous cell lung carcinoma.

J is TRBJ2-1 and V is TRBV18; no definite D call. In germline, CDR1 is KGHSH, CDR2 LQKENI. The CDR3 runs 14 residues. Trimming took 0 bases from V and 8 from J, leaving 11 bases between them. CDR3 loop: CASSPPVLRDEQFF. The CDR3 nucleotides read TGTGCCAGCTCACCACCGGTACTACGGGATGAGCAGTTCTTC.

This sequence joins TRBV6-8 and TRBJ2-3; a weak D match, TRBD2 (6 bases). Germline V lookup: CDR1 MNHGY, CDR2 SAAAGT. The CDR3 spans 15 residues. V lost 5 bases to trimming and J lost 4 bases, with 16 bases between them. CDR3 sequence (DNA): TGTGCCAGCAGTACAACACCGGGACTGCCAGATACGCAGTATTTT. Amino acid sequence: CASSTTPGLPDTQYF.

The rearrangement links TRBV7-6 to TRBJ2-2, with 9 nucleotides matching TRBD1. Germline V gene lookup returns CDR1 SGHVS and CDR2 FNYEAQ. Trimming removed 11 bases from V and 3 bases from J; junction bases left unmatched: 7. The CDR3 runs to 14 residues. As DNA, the CDR3 is TGTGCCGGGGGGACAGGGTATGACACCGGGGAGCTGTTTTTT. Encoded protein: CAGGTGYDTGELFF.

The gene calls are TRBV30 and TRBJ2-5, with D hard to call. This CDR3 has 12 amino acids. CDR1 is GTSNPN and CDR2 is SVGIG in the germline V gene (reference sequence). Trimming left V 1 base short and J 2 bases short, with 5 bases between. CDR3 sequence: CAWSDIQETQYF. The CDR3 DNA reads as TGTGCCTGGAGTGACATACAAGAGACCCAGTACTTC.

This chain connects TRBV11-3 to TRBJ2-7; TRBD2 agrees at 7 bases. With V trimmed by 5 bases and J by 2 bases, 6 bases remained unmatched. CDR1 and CDR2 (germline): SGHNT, YENEEA. The CDR3 totals 14 residues. In nucleotides, the CDR3 is TGTGCCAGCAGCCCGGGACTACCCACCTACGAGCAGTACTTC. Protein: CASSPGLPTYEQYF. Looking up the rest from reference TRBV11-3 and TRBJ2-7 gives the full variable domain: EAGVVQSPRYKIIEKKQPVAFWCNPISGHNTLYWYLQNLGQGPELLIRYENEEAVDDSQLPKDRFSAERLKGVDSTLKIQPAELGDSAVYLCASSPGLPTYEQYFGPGTRLTVT.

This clone was seen a few times. V gene TRBV6-7 combines with J gene TRBJ1-1; D is ambiguous. TRBV6-7 is marked as an open reading frame, function uncertain. The CDR3 consists of 16 residues. The V and J ends lost 2 bases and 1 base respectively, with 14 bases between them. CDR3 amino acids: CASSYPEPLKNTEAFF. In DNA, the CDR3 is TGTGCCAGCAGTTACCCAGAGCCTCTAAAGAACACTGAAGCTTTCTTT.

This clone was observed once. This chain connects TRBV28 to TRBJ2-3, with D perhaps assigned TRBD1 or TRBD2 (6 bases each). Trimming pared 10 bases from V and 4 bases from J, leaving 12 bases between. The CDR3 contains 12 residues. Germline V gene lookup returns CDR1 MDHEN and CDR2 SYDVKM. CDR3 DNA: TGTGCCACCGAGGGGGGCCCAGATACGCAGTATTTT. Translation gives CATEGGPDTQYF. Based on the CDR3 plus reference TRBV28 and TRBJ2-3, the full variable domain is DVKVTQSSRYLVKRTGEKVFLECVQDMDHENMFWYRQDPGLGLRLIYFSYDVKMKEKGDIPEGYSVSREKKERFSLILESASTNQTSMYLCATEGGPDTQYFGPGTRLTVL.

This rearrangement joins TRBV5-1 to TRBJ1-1, with 9 bases lining up with TRBD1. CDR1 and CDR2 (germline): SGHRS, YFSETQ. With 6 bases clipped from V and 4 bases from J, the junction kept 7 bases outside the gene matches. The CDR3 runs to 14 residues. The CDR3 coding sequence is TGCGCCAGCACCCTGGGGACAGGGACCACTGAAGCTTTCTTT. It yields the protein CASTLGTGTTEAFF.

The gene calls are TRBV6-8 and TRBJ2-1; D might be TRBD2 (5 bases). The CDR3 totals 12 residues. V was cut by 6 bases and J by 7 bases, with 10 bases left in between. Germline-derived CDR1 and CDR2 are MNHGY and SAAAGT. The CDR3 sequence is CASSFRGNEQFF. CDR3 DNA sequence: TGTGCCAGCAGCTTTCGGGGAAATGAGCAGTTCTTC.

The rearrangement links TRBV18 to TRBJ2-5; D is possibly TRBD1 or TRBD2 (6 bases each). Germline CDR1 KGHSH, CDR2 LQKENI. The CDR3 is made up of 14 amino acids. Trimming took off 6 bases at V and 5 bases at J, with 16 bases between the two ends. The CDR3 sequence is CASSTTGSGETQYF. CDR3 in DNA: TGTGCCAGCTCTACGACAGGAAGCGGGGAGACCCAGTACTTC.

The V and J genes are TRBV18 and TRBJ2-3; tentatively, D is TRBD1 (6 bases). V was pared by 2 bases and J by 6 bases, with 15 bases between. Germline V gene data show CDR1 as KGHSH and CDR2 as LQKENI. This CDR3 is built from 15 residues. The CDR3 region has the DNA TGTGCCAGCTCACCATCAGCCCAGGGGACCGATACGCAGTATTTT. Residues: CASSPSAQGTDTQYF.

This clone came up a few times. V gene TRBV19 combines with J gene TRBJ2-7; D is possibly TRBD1 or TRBD2 (7 bases each). The V end lost 4 bases, the J end lost 3 bases, and 16 bases lay between the germline ends. CDR3 length equals 15 residues. Germline V lookup: CDR1 LNHDA, CDR2 SQIVND (reference sequence). The CDR3, as DNA: TGTGCCAGTAGTACCCAGGGGGGGACCCTCTACGAGCAGTACTTC. It translates to CASSTQGGTLYEQYF. Looking up the rest from reference TRBV19 and TRBJ2-7 gives the full variable domain: DGGITQSPKYLFRKEGQNVTLSCEQNLNHDAMYWYRQDPGQGLRLIYYSQIVNDFQKGDIAEGYSVSREKKESFPLTVTSAQKNPTAFYLCASSTQGGTLYEQYFGPGTRLTVT.

This clone was picked up a small number of times. This chain connects TRBV18 to TRBJ1-3; 7 nucleotides agree with TRBD1. This CDR3 is built from 16 residues. Germline V lookup: CDR1 KGHSH, CDR2 LQKENI. The junction had 5 bases not matched to a gene; V was cut back by 3 bases and J by 0 bases. The CDR3 DNA reads TGTGCCAGCTCACCGTGGGACAGCAGCTCTGGAAACACCATATATTTT. This encodes CASSPWDSSSGNTIYF.

The V and J genes are TRBV28 and TRBJ2-7, with D perhaps matching TRBD2 (6 bases). CDR1 and CDR2 from the germline V gene are MDHEN and SYDVKM. The V gene lost 6 bases and the J gene lost 2 bases, with 23 bases spanning the gap. CDR3 length equals 17 residues. The chain's CDR3 is CASSLDSRRGGAYEQYF. The CDR3 DNA follows: TGTGCCAGCAGCCTAGACAGCCGCCGTGGCGGGGCCTACGAGCAGTACTTC.

This chain uses TRBV25-1 with TRBJ2-3; D is perhaps TRBD2 (5 bases). Germline assignment: CDR1 MGHDK and CDR2 SYGVNS. V gave up 3 bases and J gave up 3 bases, with 13 bases separating them. The CDR3 spans 15 residues. CDR3 DNA sequence: TGTGCCAGCAGTGACGGGATCCACTTTACAGATACGCAGTATTTT. Encoded protein: CASSDGIHFTDTQYF.

J is TRBJ2-3 and V is TRBV12-2; TRBD2 was called by the table and not checked on the DNA. TRBV12-2 has pseudogene status. The CDR3 sequence is 15 residues long. The CDR3 is CASRNTSGRTDTQYF. For the CDR3, the DNA is TGTGCAAGTCGCAACACTAGCGGGAGAACAGATACGCAATATTTT.

The gene calls are TRBV11-3 and TRBJ2-7; no definite D call. Trimming cost V 2 bases and J 1 base, with 12 bases left between them. The length of the CDR3 is 15 residues. Germline loops: CDR1 SGHNT, CDR2 YENEEA. CDR3 sequence: CASSLSSGYSYEQYF. CDR3 in DNA: TGTGCCAGCAGCTTATCGTCGGGCTATTCCTACGAGCAGTACTTC.

A remark on this clone: At one boundary the junction diverges from the germline segment, which might be a read error. The chain uses TRBV6-8 and TRBJ2-5; D gene ambiguous. The CDR3 has 15 residues. CDR1 and CDR2 from the germline V gene are MNHGY and SAAAGT. This CDR3 reads CAISAPSPRQETQYF. The CDR3 DNA reads TGTGCCATCAGTGCCCCCTCTCCCAGGCAAGAGACCCAGTACTTC.

This clone was seen more than once but under ten times. The gene calls are TRBV6-8 and TRBJ2-7; TRBD2 is a possible D gene (6 bases). This CDR3 region has 12 residues. The germline V and J ends were trimmed by 5 bases and 2 bases, with 7 bases remaining between them. CDR1 and CDR2 (germline): MNHGY, SAAAGT. CDR3 DNA: TGTGCCAGCAGTGGCGGGGCCTACGAGCAGTACTTC. Protein sequence: CASSGGAYEQYF.

The chain has TRBV28 and TRBJ1-2; possibly TRBD1 for D (5 bases). Between the trimmed V and J ends, which lost 2 bases and 3 bases, there was a span of 7 bases. CDR3 size: 13 residues. Germline CDR1 reads MDHEN; CDR2 reads SYDVKM. In DNA, the CDR3 is TGTGCCAGCAGTTTAGGCAGGGACTATGGCTACACCTTC. This translates into CASSLGRDYGYTF.

This clone was counted only a few times. The chain joins TRBV2 to TRBJ1-5, with no clear D. CDR3 size: 14 residues. Trimming shortened V by 6 bases and J by 7 bases, and 16 bases separated the two germline ends. The germline V gene encodes CDR1 SNHLY and CDR2 FYNNEI. The CDR3 nucleotides are TGTGCCAGCAGAGCGGGATTGGGAGGGCAGCCCCAGCATTTT. Encoded protein: CASRAGLGGQPQHF.

Only a few counts were recorded for this clone. The CDR3 DNA is TGTGCCAGCAGTTATCGCGGGAGGGCATCCCATGAGCAGTTCTTC. It encodes CASSYRGRASHEQFF. This chain joins TRBV6-7 and TRBJ2-1, with TRBD2 identical over 9 bases. TRBV6-7 qualifies as an ORF whose function is uncertain. This CDR3 spans 15 amino acids. V lost 3 bases and J lost 8; bases outside the gene matches: 8.

This clone was counted only a few times. This rearrangement joins TRBV19 to TRBJ2-2, with TRBD2 as a possible D gene (5 bases). The CDR3 covers 16 residues. With 7 bases removed from V and 3 bases from J, the gap between germline ends came to 18 bases. Germline V gene sequence: CDR1 LNHDA, CDR2 SQIVND (reference sequence). CDR3 in DNA: TGTGCCAGTACCGACCTGCCTAGCTTAGACACCGGGGAGCTGTTTTTT. Protein product: CASTDLPSLDTGELFF.

This clone is deemed large. The chain couples TRBV29-1 to TRBJ2-3; maybe TRBD1 (7 bases). Germline V gene lookup returns CDR1 SQVTM and CDR2 ANQGSEA. V dropped 8 bases and J dropped 8 bases, with 20 bases sitting between them. CDR3 size: 13 residues. CDR3 sequence: CSSIRQGGITQYF. The CDR3 DNA sequence: TGCAGCTCTATTCGACAGGGAGGTATTACGCAGTATTTT.

The chain couples TRBV5-1 to TRBJ2-3; maybe TRBD2 (5 bases). The V gene's germline CDR1 is SGHRS and CDR2 YFSETQ. Between the trimmed V and J ends, which lost 0 bases and 2 bases, there was a span of 13 bases. The CDR3 contains 16 residues. The CDR3 loop is CASSLASPDSTDTQYF. The DNA for the CDR3 is TGCGCCAGCAGCTTGGCCTCCCCGGACTCCACAGATACGCAGTATTTT.

This clone was observed a handful of times. V gene TRBV15 combines with J gene TRBJ2-5; D gene ambiguous. Germline V lookup: CDR1 LNHNV, CDR2 YYDKDF (reference sequence). With 3 bases removed from V and 3 bases from J, the gap between germline ends came to 11 bases. This CDR3 has 14 residues. The chain's CDR3 is CATSSWQIKETQYF. The DNA for the CDR3 is TGTGCCACCAGCAGTTGGCAGATTAAAGAGACCCAGTACTTC. Based on the CDR3 plus reference TRBV15 and TRBJ2-5, the full variable domain is DAMVIQNPRYQVTQFGKPVTLSCSQTLNHNVMYWYQQKSSQAPKLLFHYYDKDFNNEADTPDNFQSRRPNTSFCFLDIRSPGLGDTAMYLCATSSWQIKETQYFGPGTRLLVL.

This clone was seen a handful of times. The chain combines TRBV9 with TRBJ2-1; TRBD1 matches 9 bases. The CDR3 sequence is 15 residues long. With V trimmed by 5 bases and J by 5 bases, 8 bases remained unmatched. The V gene's germline CDR1 is SGDLS and CDR2 YYNGEE. DNA for the CDR3: TGTGCCAGCAGTGAACGGGGACAGGGACACAATGAGCAGTTCTTC. It encodes CASSERGQGHNEQFF. Based on the CDR3 plus reference TRBV9 and TRBJ2-1, the full variable domain is DSGVTQTPKHLITATGQRVTLRCSPRSGDLSVYWYQQSLDQGLQFLIQYYNGEERAKGNILERFSAQQFPDLHSELNLSSLELGDSALYFCASSERGQGHNEQFFGPGTRLTVL.

The chain couples TRBV18 to TRBJ1-1; D might be TRBD1 (5 bases). V lost 8 bases, J lost 10 bases, and 23 bases lay in between. The CDR3 spans 14 residues. Germline V lookup: CDR1 KGHSH, CDR2 LQKENI. CDR3 coding DNA: TGTGCCAGCCAGGCAGAGGGGCAGGGCTCTTCAGCTTTCTTT. Translated: CASQAEGQGSSAFF.